Presented here are 3 T cell receptor beta chains from one specimen sequenced in a study of memory CD4+ T cells and cytomegalovirus serostatus. Libraries were prepared by immunoSEQ multiplex PCR; TCRdb keeps only in-frame clonotypes and omits some of them. The data hold approximately 45,000 clones, with about four fifths observed a single time. The sort gate was single viable CD3+CD4+CD8-CD45RO+ cells for memory CD4+ T cells. Sequenced input: memory CD4+ T cells from blood. The source is an adult in good health and CMV-seronegative.

This clone came up a few times. The J gene is TRBJ1-5, the V gene TRBV6-6; D is possibly TRBD1 (5 bases). Germline loops: CDR1 MNHNY, CDR2 SVGAGI (reference sequence). CDR3 size: 12 residues. V was pared by 8 bases and J by 7 bases, with 12 bases between. The CDR3 sequence: CASGQIKQPQHF. In DNA form, the CDR3 reads TGTGCCAGCGGACAAATTAAGCAGCCCCAGCATTTT.

The chain is built from TRBV29-1 and TRBJ2-1, with 7 bases fitting TRBD2. The germline V gene encodes CDR1 SQVTM and CDR2 ANQGSEA. The CDR3 covers 10 residues. Trimming took 3 bases from V and 14 from J; bases not matched to a gene: 4. The CDR3 DNA reads as TGCAGCGTTGACGGACTAGGAAAGTTCTTC. Translation gives CSVDGLGKFF.

The rearrangement uses TRBV6-1 and TRBJ2-7, with a tentative D call TRBD2 (5 bases). The germline V gene encodes CDR1 MNHNS and CDR2 SASEGT. The V and J ends lost 2 bases and 6 bases respectively, with 8 bases between them. This CDR3 region has 12 residues. As DNA, the CDR3 is TGTGCCAGCAGTGAACGGAGGCTCGAGCAGTACTTC. It specifies CASSERRLEQYF.